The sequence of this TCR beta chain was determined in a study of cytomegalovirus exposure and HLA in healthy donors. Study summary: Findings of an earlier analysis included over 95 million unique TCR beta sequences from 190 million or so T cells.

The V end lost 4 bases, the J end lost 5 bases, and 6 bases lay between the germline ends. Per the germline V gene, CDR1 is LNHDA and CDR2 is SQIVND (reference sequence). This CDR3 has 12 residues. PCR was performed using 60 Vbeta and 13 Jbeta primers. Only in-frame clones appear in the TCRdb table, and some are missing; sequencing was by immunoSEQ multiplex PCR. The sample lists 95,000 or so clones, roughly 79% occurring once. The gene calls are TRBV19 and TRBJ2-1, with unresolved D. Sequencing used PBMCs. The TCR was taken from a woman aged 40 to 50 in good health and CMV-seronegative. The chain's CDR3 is CASSKPDNEQFF. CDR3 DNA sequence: TGTGCCAGTAGTAAACCAGACAATGAGCAGTTCTTC.